This T cell receptor beta chain was captured in a study of CD8 T cells in ankylosing spondylitis. From the 5' RACE reads, TCRdb called clonotypes with MiXCR, one entry per CDR3 protein. The sample contains 200,000 to 300,000 distinct CDR3 sequences, 10% of which appear only once. Regarding this clonotype: A read error may explain this, as a much larger clone is one base away.

CDR3 length: 14 amino acids. The germline CDR1 and CDR2 sequences are MGHDK and SYGVNS. The source of this sequence is a male donor with ankylosing spondylitis or in good health (not recorded which). Material for sequencing was blood, either unsorted or a sorted T cell fraction (not recorded which). The rearrangement joins TRBV25-1 to TRBJ2-1; unclear D gene. In DNA, the CDR3 is TGTGTCAGCAGTGAATATCACGCCTCCAATGAGCAGTTCTTC. This sequence encodes CVSSEYHASNEQFF.